The 21 T cell receptor beta chains in this list originate from one sample, sequenced in a study of shared clonotypes between healthy human individuals. Assay: immunoSEQ multiplex PCR; the TCRdb copy retains only in-frame clones and omits some. The sample contains about 680,000 clones, approximately 73% of which appear only once. The sample taken for sequencing was memory CD4+ T cells sorted from blood. Described subset: CD45RA-negative fraction. These receptors were taken from a woman in her 30s in good health.

This clone was counted only a few times. The same CDR3 also results from other DNA sequences found in this sample. CDR3 sequence (DNA): TGTGCCAGCAGCCAGGCAAAACTGAACACTGAAGCTTTCTTT. Translating gives CASSQAKLNTEAFF. The rearrangement uses TRBV14 and TRBJ1-1; D remains unclear. Per germline, CDR1 SGHDN and CDR2 FVKESK. Deletions cut 3 bases from V and 0 bases from J, with 8 bases between. The CDR3 loop spans 14 amino acids. The complete variable domain, with remaining parts taken from reference TRBV14 and TRBJ1-1, reads EAGVTQFPSHSVIEKGQTVTLRCDPISGHDNLYWYRRVMGKEIKFLLHFVKESKQDESGMPNNRFLAERTGGTYSTLKVQPAELEDSGVYFCASSQAKLNTEAFFGQGTRLTVV.

This chain links TRBV5-1 with TRBJ2-4; 12 nucleotides line up with TRBD2. This CDR3 has 19 amino acids. V shed 4 bases and J 0 bases; nucleotides not matched to a gene: 11. Germline lookup yields CDR1 SGHRS and CDR2 YFSETQ. The CDR3 coding sequence is TGCGCCAGCAGCCTGGCGAGACTAGCGGGAGTGTTAGCCAAAAACATTCAGTACTTC. Translated: CASSLARLAGVLAKNIQYF.

The CDR3 region has the DNA TGTGCCAGTCAGGACAGGGGGCACGTTCAGCCCCAGCATTTT. Protein product: CASQDRGHVQPQHF. V usage is TRBV19 and J usage is TRBJ1-5; 11 bases match TRBD1. Trimming removed 8 bases from V and 6 bases from J; junction bases left unmatched: 6. The CDR3 is made up of 14 amino acids. Germline V gives CDR1 LNHDA, CDR2 SQIVND (reference sequence).

The chain employs TRBV10-1 and TRBJ2-1; D is perhaps TRBD1 (6 bases). Germline values: CDR1 WNHNN, CDR2 SYGVQD (reference sequence). V gave up 4 bases and J gave up 7 bases, with 17 bases separating them. There are 15 residues in the CDR3. CDR3 in DNA: TGCGCCAGCAGTGTAGGGGGTAGCCTCGGGAATGAGCAGTTCTTC. Its protein product is CASSVGGSLGNEQFF.

V and J are TRBV28 and TRBJ2-7; TRBD1 aligns across 7 bases. This CDR3 region has 17 residues. The V gene end was trimmed by 8 bases and the J gene end by 1 base; junction bases not matched to a gene: 17. Germline CDR1 is MDHEN and CDR2 is SYDVKM. In DNA form, the CDR3 reads TGTGCCAGCTGGGCTAACTTCGGCCGGGACAGTTCCTACGAGCAGTACTTC. It codes for CASWANFGRDSSYEQYF.

The chain has TRBV7-9 and TRBJ2-7; D unclear. Per the germline V gene, CDR1 is SEHNR and CDR2 is FQNEAQ (reference sequence). V lost 7 bases and J lost 4, with 20 bases in between. This CDR3 has 15 residues. The CDR3 is CASNIDPEMGYEQYF. The DNA of the CDR3 is TGTGCCAGCAATATTGACCCTGAAATGGGATACGAGCAGTACTTC.

This rearrangement joins TRBV5-5 to TRBJ1-5; 7 bases are a match to TRBD1. The CDR3 has 18 residues. CDR1 and CDR2 (germline): SGHKS, YYEKEE (reference sequence). V was clipped by 2 bases and J by 5 bases; unmatched bases: 16. CDR3 DNA sequence: TGTGCCAGCAGCTTAAGGGACAGCAGAGGGAAAGGGGATCAGCCCCAGCATTTT. Its translation is CASSLRDSRGKGDQPQHF.

The J gene is TRBJ2-3, the V gene TRBV30; D uncertain. Trimming cost V 5 bases and J 0 bases, with 9 bases left between them. Germline V gives CDR1 GTSNPN, CDR2 SVGIG (reference sequence). This CDR3 has 13 residues. CDR3 region: CAWGVASTDTQYF. DNA of the CDR3: TGTGCCTGGGGGGTTGCTAGCACAGATACGCAGTATTTT. Full variable domain (remainder filled in from reference TRBV30 and TRBJ2-3): SQTIHQWPATLVQPVGSPLSLECTVEGTSNPNLYWYRQAAGRGLQLLFYSVGIGQISSEVPQNLSASRPQDRQFILSSKKLLLSDSGFYLCAWGVASTDTQYFGPGTRLTVL.

The V and J genes are TRBV6-5 and TRBJ2-2; D gene uncertain. This CDR3 is built from 13 residues. Germline loops: CDR1 MNHEY, CDR2 SVGAGI. Trimming took off 2 bases at V and 4 bases at J, with 5 bases between the two ends. CDR3 sequence: CASSYHVTGELFF. The CDR3 bases are TGTGCCAGCAGTTACCACGTCACCGGGGAGCTGTTTTTT.

The chain recombines TRBV11-2 with TRBJ2-7; D is undetermined. This CDR3 spans 13 amino acids. Looked up from germline, CDR1 is SGHAT and CDR2 is FQNNGV. Between the trimmed V and J ends, which lost 0 bases and 5 bases, there was a span of 8 bases. The CDR3 DNA reads TGTGCCAGCAGCTTAGATTACGAGGACGAGCAGTACTTC. Its protein product is CASSLDYEDEQYF.

The CDR3 region is CASSLQERGVYEQYF. CDR3 DNA sequence: TGTGCCAGCAGCTTGCAGGAGCGGGGTGTGTACGAGCAGTACTTC. V is TRBV7-8 and J is TRBJ2-7; TRBD2 aligns across 7 bases. Germline V gene sequence: CDR1 SGHVS, CDR2 FQNEAQ. This CDR3 region has 15 residues. V lost 3 bases, J lost 4 bases, and 9 bases stayed unmatched.

The chain recombines TRBV6-6 with TRBJ1-2, with unresolved D. V was trimmed by 6 bases and J by 8 bases, leaving 10 bases between them. The CDR3 is made up of 11 amino acids. CDR1 and CDR2 (germline): MNHNY, SVGAGI (reference sequence). The CDR3 sequence is CASSDGMGYTF. The CDR3 DNA sequence: TGTGCCAGCAGCGACGGCATGGGCTACACCTTC.

This chain links TRBV5-1 with TRBJ2-1; 10 nucleotides line up with TRBD1. Germline V gene lookup returns CDR1 SGHRS and CDR2 YFSETQ. The CDR3 contains 17 residues. The trim removed 0 bases at V and 8 bases at J, leaving 11 bases unmatched. The CDR3 protein is CASSLGVGGTGAHEQFF. The CDR3 DNA is TGCGCCAGCAGCTTGGGAGTGGGAGGGACAGGGGCCCATGAGCAGTTCTTC.

This sequence joins TRBV6-6 and TRBJ2-1, with TRBD1 matching 7 bases. CDR1 MNHNY and CDR2 SVGAGI come from the germline V gene (reference sequence). Trimming cost V 6 bases and J 8 bases; bases outside gene matches: 4. The CDR3 consists of 12 residues. CDR3 sequence reads: CASSRQGDEQFF. CDR3 DNA sequence: TGTGCCAGCAGCAGACAGGGCGATGAGCAGTTCTTC.

V and J are TRBV5-1 and TRBJ2-1, with TRBD2 identical over 9 bases. From germline, CDR1 is SGHRS and CDR2 YFSETQ. The CDR3 is 16 residues long. Losses at the gene ends were 0 bases for V and 7 bases for J; bases not matched to a gene: 8. The CDR3 region is CASSLEFSGSRNEQFF. In DNA, the CDR3 is TGCGCCAGCAGCTTGGAGTTTAGCGGGAGCCGGAATGAGCAGTTCTTC.

The sample holds one count of this clone. This chain connects TRBV10-3 to TRBJ1-4; no definite D call. From germline, CDR1 is ENHRY and CDR2 SYGVKD. The CDR3 runs to 14 residues. V lost 4 bases and J 1 base, leaving 7 bases between the germline ends. The CDR3 sequence: CAISGEITNEKLFF. The DNA for the CDR3 is TGTGCCATCAGTGGGGAAATAACTAATGAAAAACTGTTTTTT.

The chain couples TRBV5-1 to TRBJ2-2, with D hard to call. The CDR3 totals 15 residues. Deletions cut 4 bases from V and 7 bases from J, with 17 bases between. From germline, CDR1 is SGHRS and CDR2 YFSETQ. The CDR3 bases are TGCGCCAGCAGCCCCAGTTCTAGTAGGAACGGGGAGCTGTTTTTT. As protein: CASSPSSSRNGELFF. Full variable domain (missing parts from reference TRBV5-1 and TRBJ2-2): KAGVTQTPRYLIKTRGQQVTLSCSPISGHRSVSWYQQTPGQGLQFLFEYFSETQRNKGNFPGRFSGRQFSNSRSEMNVSTLELGDSALYLCASSPSSSRNGELFFGEGSRLTVL.

A note on this clone: Other DNA sequences in this specimen translate into the identical CDR3. This CDR3 reads CASSLYNYGYTF. The CDR3 nucleotides are TGTGCCAGCAGTTTATATAACTATGGCTACACCTTC. The rearrangement links TRBV28 to TRBJ1-2; D remains unclear. Trimming stripped 1 base from V and 1 base from J, with 1 base between. The CDR3 is 12 amino acids. In germline, CDR1 is MDHEN, CDR2 SYDVKM.

The rearrangement links TRBV27 to TRBJ1-6; TRBD1 agrees at 7 bases. Trimming cost V 4 bases and J 8 bases; bases outside gene matches: 11. Germline-derived CDR1 and CDR2 are MNHEY and SMNVEV (reference sequence). The CDR3 contains 16 residues. CDR3 in DNA: TGTGCCAGCAGTTCGCCAATACGGGACAGATATTCACCCCTCCACTTT. Protein product: CASSSPIRDRYSPLHF.

This clone occurred a few times. The gene calls are TRBV2 and TRBJ2-1, with 11 nucleotides matching TRBD2. This CDR3 is 14 amino acids long. V shed 8 bases and J 5 bases; nucleotides not matched to a gene: 5. CDR1 and CDR2 from the germline V gene are SNHLY and FYNNEI. CDR3 nucleotide sequence: TGTGCCAGCCGGTTGACTAGCGGGAACAATGAGCAGTTCTTC. Its protein is CASRLTSGNNEQFF.

The gene calls are TRBV5-4 and TRBJ2-5; D might be TRBD2 (5 bases). Germline loops: CDR1 SGHNT, CDR2 YYREEE (reference sequence). The CDR3 has 12 residues. Trimming pared 3 bases from V and 5 bases from J, leaving 8 bases between. CDR3 bases: TGTGCCAGCAGCTACAGAGGGGAGACCCAGTACTTC. It yields the protein CASSYRGETQYF.